The 14 T cell receptor beta chains given below trace back to one sample, sequenced in a study of response to subunit inactivated influenza vaccine (dated by TCRdb to between 2018 and 2020). Libraries were constructed by RT-PCR. Instrument used: Illumina HiSeq 2500. TCRdb reran the public reads through fastp at Q25 and MiXCR, keeping productive beta chains. Merged by CDR3 protein, the rows form single entries marked with the most common genes and DNA. The sample includes 490,000 or so distinct CDR3 sequences, with 7.6% observed a single time. The ten largest clones take up 10% to 15% of the sample. The sample here was PBMCs from blood, taken approximately 25 months after vaccination. The receptor source for this set is a man aged 45-69 years who received an inactivated influenza vaccine. Donor details come from another sample of the same person, matched by shared clones.

This chain uses TRBV6-2 or TRBV6-3 with TRBJ2-2; D is perhaps TRBD1 (6 bases). Germline assignment: CDR1 MNHEY and CDR2 SVGEGT. Trimming left V 6 bases short and J 0 bases short, with 17 bases between. The CDR3 covers 17 residues. The CDR3 DNA reads as TGTGCCAGCAGCTGGACAGCAATAATAACGAACACCGGGGAGCTGTTTTTT. Translation gives CASSWTAIITNTGELFF.

This clonotype came up a few times. The genes are TRBV12-3 or TRBV12-4 and TRBJ1-5; possibly TRBD1 for D (6 bases). The length of the CDR3 is 18 residues. The V end lost 5 bases, the J end lost 4 bases, and 24 bases lay between the germline ends. CDR3 sequence (DNA): TGTGCCAGCAGTCCAGTTCCCAGACAGCTCGACAGGAATCAGCCCCAGCATTTT. Residues: CASSPVPRQLDRNQPQHF.

The chain has TRBV24-1 and TRBJ2-3, with no clear D. This CDR3 spans 16 amino acids. V was cut by 8 bases and J by 4 bases, with 21 bases left in between. Germline V gives CDR1 KGHDR, CDR2 SFDVKD. The CDR3 sequence is CATILSSRVYADTQYF. CDR3 bases: TGTGCCACCATTCTCTCAAGTAGGGTTTACGCAGATACGCAGTATTTT.

This clonotype has just a few counts. The V and J genes are TRBV20-1 and TRBJ2-3; 10 positions agree with TRBD2. This CDR3 region has 16 residues. J gave up 4 bases and V 0 bases, and 7 bases lay outside the gene matches. Germline-derived CDR1 and CDR2 are DFQATT and SNEGSKA (reference sequence). CDR3 nucleotides: TGCAGTGCTAGAGATTTACTAGCGGGATTAGCAGATACGCAGTATTTT. This encodes CSARDLLAGLADTQYF.

The chain has TRBV16 and TRBJ2-5, with a tentative D call TRBD1 (6 bases). Germline V CDR1 and CDR2: KGHSY, FQNENV. V was trimmed by 0 bases and J by 1 base, leaving 9 bases between them. CDR3 size: 15 residues. The CDR3 DNA follows: TGTGCCAGCAGCCAATCGCGGACAGCCCAAGAGACCCAGTACTTC. Encoded protein: CASSQSRTAQETQYF.

The chain is built from TRBV2 and TRBJ1-4; D unresolved. Trimming removed 0 bases from V and 6 bases from J, with 14 bases in between. This CDR3 is 16 amino acids long. Germline V gene lookup returns CDR1 SNHLY and CDR2 FYNNEI. The CDR3 DNA reads TGTGCCAGCAGTGAAGCGCTAGGGAGATTTGATGAAAAACTGTTTTTT. It specifies CASSEALGRFDEKLFF.

This clonotype was counted only a few times. The chain carries TRBV4-3 and TRBJ2-7, with 12 bases aligning to TRBD1. J lost 5 bases, V lost 0 bases, and 11 bases had no gene match. Germline V CDR1 and CDR2: LGHNA, YSLEER. The length of the CDR3 is 18 residues. The CDR3 loop is CASSQDWVGGQGAHEQYF. CDR3 in DNA: TGCGCCAGCAGCCAAGATTGGGTGGGGGGACAGGGGGCCCACGAGCAGTACTTC.

Only a few counts were recorded for this clonotype. V and J are TRBV6-2 or TRBV6-3 and TRBJ1-2; D is undetermined. V lost 6 bases and J 4 bases, leaving 12 bases between the germline ends. The CDR3 is 13 amino acids. Germline lookup yields CDR1 MNHEY and CDR2 SVGEGT. The CDR3 DNA is TGTGCCAGCAGATTGACATTACGCTATGGCTACACCTTC. Translation gives CASRLTLRYGYTF.

This clonotype was seen a few times. V gene TRBV7-2 combines with J gene TRBJ1-1; 12 bases align to TRBD1. With 6 bases clipped from V and 3 bases from J, the junction kept 5 bases outside the gene matches. Germline CDR1 and CDR2: SGHTA and FQGNSA. The CDR3 totals 15 residues. CDR3: CASRGGQGAYTEAFF. The DNA of the CDR3 is TGTGCCAGCAGGGGGGGACAGGGGGCTTACACTGAAGCTTTCTTT.

This clonotype was seen repeatedly, ten times or more. V gene TRBV29-1 combines with J gene TRBJ1-4; 9 bases align to TRBD1. Trimming cost V 7 bases and J 4 bases; bases outside gene matches: 13. The CDR3 length is 16 residues. Germline lookup yields CDR1 SQVTM and CDR2 ANQGSEA. CDR3 protein: CSGGGGPGQGNEKLFF. DNA for the CDR3: TGCAGCGGCGGCGGGGGTCCGGGACAGGGTAATGAAAAACTGTTTTTT.

This clonotype was seen only a few times. The V gene is TRBV9, the J gene TRBJ2-5; no clear D gene. Per germline, CDR1 SGDLS and CDR2 YYNGEE. The CDR3 has 13 residues. V was clipped by 0 bases and J by 3 bases, with 6 bases between them. The DNA of the CDR3 is TGTGCCAGCAGCGTAGCGGCCGAAGAGACCCAGTACTTC. Translation gives CASSVAAEETQYF.

This clonotype was observed a handful of times. This sequence joins TRBV7-6 and TRBJ2-7, with TRBD1 as a possible D gene (6 bases). The V and J ends lost 2 bases and 6 bases respectively, with 11 bases between them. There are 13 residues in the CDR3. Germline V gene sequence: CDR1 SGHVS, CDR2 FNYEAQ. The CDR3 spells CASSLQGKGEQYF. CDR3 DNA sequence: TGTGCCAGCAGCTTACAGGGGAAGGGCGAGCAGTACTTC.

This clonotype was detected ten times or more. The chain combines TRBV6-6 with TRBJ2-3; possible D gene TRBD2, 5 bases. This CDR3 region has 13 residues. The V and J ends lost 5 bases and 12 bases respectively, with 18 bases between them. Looked up from germline, CDR1 is MNHNY and CDR2 is SVGAGI (reference sequence). The DNA for the CDR3 is TGTGCCAGCAGTCCCGTCGACGGCGGGTATCAGTATTTT. Amino acids: CASSPVDGGYQYF.

This chain links TRBV20-1 with TRBJ1-1, with D possibly being TRBD1 (5 bases). V lost 1 base and J 1 base, leaving 16 bases between the germline ends. This CDR3 comprises 16 residues. Germline V lookup: CDR1 DFQATT, CDR2 SNEGSKA (reference sequence). The CDR3 nucleotides are TGCAGTGCTAGAGGGGAGTACGGGAGGGGGAACACTGAAGCTTTCTTT. Its protein product is CSARGEYGRGNTEAFF.